A selection of T cell receptor beta chains follows, all from one sample in a study of T cells in Graves' hyperthyroidism and ophthalmopathy. MiXCR was run by TCRdb on the multiplex PCR reads, yielding one entry per CDR3 protein. In the table there are 35,000 or so distinct CDR3 sequences, 50% to 55% of which are singletons. Material: blood. These receptors were obtained from a man in his forties with Graves' ophthalmopathy. Each CDR3 is given without its conserved first and last residue. Fields, in order: clone size, V gene, J gene, CDR3 protein. Rows give clone size only sometimes, using once, few, many, or a class for an expanded clone.

clone size: medium-sized
V gene: TRBV7-6
J gene: TRBJ2-1
CDR3 protein: ASSLGRGLINNEQF

clone size: many
V gene: TRBV7-3
J gene: TRBJ2-1
CDR3 protein: ASSLTGGGGNEQF

clone size: -
V gene: TRBV6-4
J gene: TRBJ2-3
CDR3 protein: ASSPDEGGGTDTQC

clone size: -
V gene: TRBV20-1
J gene: TRBJ2-5
CDR3 protein: SARDEGETQY

clone size: many
V gene: TRBV28
J gene: TRBJ1-2
CDR3 protein: ASSLPSDRGDGYT

clone size: -
V gene: TRBV20-1
J gene: TRBJ2-1
CDR3 protein: GAREPEKQF

clone size: -
V gene: TRBV25-1
J gene: TRBJ1-2
CDR3 protein: ASSEYKGASYGYT

clone size: many
V gene: TRBV9
J gene: TRBJ2-4
CDR3 protein: ASSVGGKNIQY

clone size: -
V gene: TRBV20-1
J gene: TRBJ2-3
CDR3 protein: SARDRNTQY

clone size: once
V gene: TRBV20-1
J gene: TRBJ1-1
CDR3 protein: SASGTEAF

clone size: many
V gene: TRBV28
J gene: TRBJ1-5
CDR3 protein: ASSLTSYQPQH

clone size: -
V gene: TRBV10-3
J gene: TRBJ2-2
CDR3 protein: AIKGNTGELF

clone size: -
V gene: TRBV4-1
J gene: TRBJ2-5
CDR3 protein: ASSLGWTSKETQY

clone size: -
V gene: TRBV4-1
J gene: TRBJ2-7
CDR3 protein: ASKHGRDEQY